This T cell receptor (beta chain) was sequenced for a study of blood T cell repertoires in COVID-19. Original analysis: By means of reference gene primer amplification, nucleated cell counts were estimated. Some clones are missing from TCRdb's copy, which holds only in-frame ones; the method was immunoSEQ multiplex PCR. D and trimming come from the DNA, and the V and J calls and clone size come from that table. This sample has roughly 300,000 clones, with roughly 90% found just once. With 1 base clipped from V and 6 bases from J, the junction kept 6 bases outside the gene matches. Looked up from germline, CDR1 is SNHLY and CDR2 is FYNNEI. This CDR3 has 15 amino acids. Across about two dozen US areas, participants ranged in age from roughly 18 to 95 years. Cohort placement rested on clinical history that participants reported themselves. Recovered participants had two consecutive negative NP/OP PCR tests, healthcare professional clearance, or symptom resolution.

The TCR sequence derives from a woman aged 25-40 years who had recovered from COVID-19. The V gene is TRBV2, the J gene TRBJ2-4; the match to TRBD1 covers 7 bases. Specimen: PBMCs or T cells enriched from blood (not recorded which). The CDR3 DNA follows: TGTGCCAGCAGTGAAGGACAGGGAAGGGGAAACATTCAGTACTTC. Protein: CASSEGQGRGNIQYF.